A single sample gave rise to the 32 T cell receptor beta chains below, sequenced in a study of blood T cell repertoires in COVID-19. Generated by immunoSEQ multiplex PCR, the TCRdb table keeps only in-frame clones and is missing some. Of approximately 200,000 clones in the sample, roughly 84% were seen once. Sample: PBMCs or T cells enriched from blood (not recorded which). These receptors were obtained from a man aged 25-45 years in a cohort exposed to, infected with or recovered from COVID-19 (not recorded which).

The V and J genes are TRBV6-5 and TRBJ1-5, with 7 bases identical to TRBD1. The CDR3 is made up of 14 amino acids. Germline V lookup: CDR1 MNHEY, CDR2 SVGAGI. Unmatched junction bases numbered 5, after V lost 2 bases and J lost 7 bases. CDR3 sequence: CASSYVGGAQPQHF. CDR3 nucleotide sequence: TGTGCCAGCAGTTACGTAGGGGGCGCGCAGCCCCAGCATTTT.

Many counts were recorded for this clone. This chain links TRBV6-1 with TRBJ2-1, with TRBD2 identical over 7 bases. J was trimmed by 4 bases and V by 2 bases; bases with no gene match: 2. The CDR3 covers 14 residues. Germline CDR1 reads MNHNS; CDR2 reads SASEGT. CDR3 DNA sequence: TGTGCCAGCAGTGAACCAGCGGGGTACAATGAGCAGTTCTTC. Protein product: CASSEPAGYNEQFF.

The chain links TRBV28 to TRBJ2-7; D remains ambiguous. CDR1 is MDHEN and CDR2 is SYDVKM in the germline V gene. With 5 bases removed from V and 6 bases from J, the gap between germline ends came to 23 bases. The CDR3 has 16 amino acids. In DNA, the CDR3 is TGTGCCAGCAGTCCACCCGGAGCCAGTAAGTTACGCGAGCAGTACTTC. This gives the protein CASSPPGASKLREQYF.

The CDR3 nucleotides are TGTGCCAGCAGCTCCGGGACAGGGGGTAGGGGCTACACCTTC. Residues: CASSSGTGGRGYTF. This chain connects TRBV7-9 to TRBJ1-2; 11 positions agree with TRBD1. The J segment lost 8 bases and the V segment lost 4 bases, leaving 6 bases of the junction unmatched. This CDR3 is 14 amino acids long. Germline V CDR1 and CDR2: SEHNR, FQNEAQ (reference sequence).

This chain links TRBV24-1 with TRBJ2-1, with 8 bases fitting TRBD2. Per germline, CDR1 KGHDR and CDR2 SFDVKD. V lost 9 bases to trimming and J lost 5 bases; unmatched junction nucleotides: 8. The CDR3 is 14 residues long. The chain's CDR3 is CATETSDYHNEQFF. CDR3 sequence (DNA): TGTGCCACCGAGACTAGCGATTATCACAATGAGCAGTTCTTC.

This clone has just one count. The chain employs TRBV28 and TRBJ1-4; 9 positions agree with TRBD1. The length of the CDR3 is 17 residues. The ends lost 6 bases at V and 2 bases at J; junction bases unmatched: 10. Germline CDR1 reads MDHEN; CDR2 reads SYDVKM. The DNA for the CDR3 is TGTGCCAGCAGCCGAGGACAGGGGTTAGGCACTAATGAAAAACTGTTTTTT. Encoded protein: CASSRGQGLGTNEKLFF.

The V call is TRBV9, the J call TRBJ2-7, with 7 bases matching TRBD2. From germline, CDR1 is SGDLS and CDR2 YYNGEE. J was trimmed by 5 bases and V by 0 bases; bases with no gene match: 2. The CDR3 sequence is 13 residues long. DNA of the CDR3: TGTGCCAGCAGCGTAGACGGGGGGAACGAGCAGTACTTC. Protein sequence: CASSVDGGNEQYF.

The chain has TRBV5-5 and TRBJ2-7; unclear D gene. With 0 bases removed from V and 0 bases from J, the gap between germline ends came to 10 bases. Germline lookup yields CDR1 SGHKS and CDR2 YYEKEE (reference sequence). The CDR3 has 15 amino acids. CDR3 nucleotide sequence: TGTGCCAGCAGCTTGGGACTGGGTGTCTCCTACGAGCAGTACTTC. Protein: CASSLGLGVSYEQYF.

J is TRBJ2-7 and V is TRBV27, with 9 bases aligning to TRBD2. The trim removed 5 bases at V and 4 bases at J, leaving 15 bases unmatched. CDR3 length equals 17 residues. Germline loops: CDR1 MNHEY, CDR2 SMNVEV (reference sequence). The CDR3 DNA reads TGTGCCAGCAGTAGTCTTAGGGCTCGAGCGGGAGGTTACGAGCAGTACTTC. This sequence encodes CASSSLRARAGGYEQYF.

The J gene is TRBJ2-1, the V gene TRBV24-1, with TRBD2 as a possible D gene (6 bases). CDR3 length: 16 residues. V was cut by 7 bases and J by 0 bases, with 15 bases left in between. Germline CDR1 KGHDR, CDR2 SFDVKD. CDR3 protein: CATRGTGLNSYNEQFF. The CDR3 nucleotides are TGTGCCACCAGGGGGACGGGACTCAACTCCTACAATGAGCAGTTCTTC.

The V and J genes are TRBV28 and TRBJ2-1; D is perhaps TRBD2 (6 bases). V lost 2 bases, J lost 9 bases, and 14 bases lay in between. This CDR3 spans 14 amino acids. CDR1 and CDR2 from the germline V gene are MDHEN and SYDVKM. CDR3 in DNA: TGTGCCAGCAGTTTACACAGCGGGTTTGGTGAGCAGTTCTTC. This codes for CASSLHSGFGEQFF.

The rearrangement uses TRBV6-1 and TRBJ2-3, with D possibly matching TRBD1 (7 bases). The CDR3 is 16 residues long. Trimming took 1 base from V and 4 from J, leaving 15 bases between them. Germline-derived CDR1 and CDR2 are MNHNS and SASEGT. As DNA, the CDR3 is TGTGCCAGCAGTGAAGTTCGAGGGGGCGGGGCAGATACGCAGTATTTT. Translation: CASSEVRGGGADTQYF.

The chain joins TRBV18 to TRBJ1-1, with TRBD1 matching 9 bases. CDR1 is KGHSH, CDR2 LQKENI, per germline. The length of the CDR3 is 15 residues. Germline trimming cut 3 bases from V and 5 bases from J; bases unmatched to any gene: 7. In DNA form, the CDR3 reads TGTGCCAGCTCACCGGGACAGGGAGGAGGAACTGAAGCTTTCTTT. It specifies CASSPGQGGGTEAFF.

This chain uses TRBV5-1 with TRBJ1-1; a weak D match, TRBD1 (5 bases). This CDR3 has 14 amino acids. CDR1 SGHRS and CDR2 YFSETQ come from the germline V gene. V lost 4 bases and J 3 bases, leaving 13 bases between the germline ends. The CDR3 sequence is CASSRGGEYTEAFF. In nucleotides, the CDR3 is TGCGCCAGCAGCCGTGGAGGGGAATACACTGAAGCTTTCTTT.

The chain joins TRBV19 to TRBJ1-1; 7 bases align to TRBD1. Germline V CDR1 and CDR2: LNHDA, SQIVND (reference sequence). The CDR3 is made up of 13 amino acids. After removal of 5 bases from V and 4 bases from J, the junction contained 4 bases not matched to a gene. The CDR3 DNA reads as TGTGCCAGTAGTTACAGGGGAGGCACTGAAGCTTTCTTT. Encoded protein: CASSYRGGTEAFF.

This CDR3 is CASSQVWTGTNSPLHF. As DNA, the CDR3 is TGTGCCAGCAGCCAAGTATGGACAGGGACGAATTCACCCCTCCACTTT. The V and J genes are TRBV3-1 (or the pseudogene TRBV3-2) and TRBJ1-6, with 8 nucleotides matching TRBD1. CDR1 LGHDT and CDR2 YNNKEL come from the germline V gene (reference sequence). Trimming at V came to 1 base and at J to 7 bases, leaving 6 bases not matched to a gene. CDR3 length: 16 amino acids.

This chain connects TRBV7-3 to TRBJ2-5; 9 bases are shared with TRBD1. Trimming at V came to 5 bases and at J to 6 bases, leaving 7 bases not matched to a gene. CDR3 length: 14 amino acids. CDR1 and CDR2 (germline): SGHTA, FQGTGA. The CDR3 loop reads CASSPQGAGKTQYF. In DNA form, the CDR3 reads TGTGCCAGCAGCCCACAGGGGGCTGGAAAGACCCAGTACTTC.

The chain combines TRBV19 with TRBJ1-2; D might be TRBD1 (5 bases). Trimming shortened V by 8 bases and J by 6 bases, and 16 bases separated the two germline ends. The germline V gene has CDR1 LNHDA and CDR2 SQIVND (reference sequence). This CDR3 region has 13 residues. CDR3 DNA: TGTGCCAGTCGTTGGAGGGGCGGAAATGGCTACACCTTC. This gives the protein CASRWRGGNGYTF.

The V call is TRBV7-2, the J call TRBJ1-5; D uncertain. The CDR3 consists of 15 residues. The germline V and J ends were trimmed by 0 bases and 1 base, with 7 bases remaining between them. Germline CDR1 SGHTA, CDR2 FQGNSA. The CDR3 DNA is TGTGCCAGCAGCTTAGCGGCAGGAAGCAATCAGCCCCAGCATTTT. As protein: CASSLAAGSNQPQHF.

The V and J genes are TRBV29-1 and TRBJ2-7; 7 positions match TRBD2. V was clipped by 4 bases and J by 5 bases; unmatched bases: 14. The CDR3 runs to 15 residues. Germline V gives CDR1 SQVTM, CDR2 ANQGSEA. The DNA of the CDR3 is TGCAGCGTTGGAGACCCGGGGAGGGGAAAAAACGAGCAGTACTTC. It is translated as CSVGDPGRGKNEQYF.

The chain combines TRBV6-5 with TRBJ1-5; possible D gene TRBD1, 5 bases. Germline V gene data show CDR1 as MNHEY and CDR2 as SVGAGI. The CDR3 consists of 14 residues. V was shortened by 5 bases and J by 3 bases, with 11 bases between the two germline ends. CDR3 bases: TGTGCCAGCAGTCCAGGGTGGGACAATCAGCCCCAGCATTTT. It codes for CASSPGWDNQPQHF.

This clone was counted a few times. This chain links TRBV7-9 with TRBJ1-2, with a possible D match to TRBD1 (6 bases). Germline V gene lookup returns CDR1 SEHNR and CDR2 FQNEAQ (reference sequence). The CDR3 has 13 residues. V shed 11 bases and J shed 4 bases, with 17 bases lying between them. CDR3 DNA sequence: TGTGCCCCTTCTTTGGGGGCTATCTATGGCTACACCTTC. It translates to CAPSLGAIYGYTF.

The chain combines TRBV28 with TRBJ2-6, with D tentatively TRBD1 (6 bases). Looked up from germline, CDR1 is MDHEN and CDR2 is SYDVKM. This CDR3 has 15 residues. V lost 7 bases to trimming and J lost 2 bases, with 12 bases between them. The CDR3 here is CASTSTGTGANVLTF. CDR3 coding DNA: TGTGCCAGCACCTCAACAGGGACTGGGGCCAACGTCCTGACTTTC.

The rearrangement joins TRBV4-3 to TRBJ2-7, with D tentatively TRBD2 (5 bases). The germline V and J ends were trimmed by 5 bases and 9 bases, with 26 bases remaining between them. Germline values: CDR1 LGHNA, CDR2 YSLEER. The CDR3 sequence is 16 residues long. DNA of the CDR3: TGCGCCAGCAGCGGCGAGCGGACCCTGTTCCCGGAGGCGCAGTACTTC. As protein: CASSGERTLFPEAQYF.

This chain links TRBV15 with TRBJ2-2, with 10 bases that match TRBD1. Per germline, CDR1 LNHNV and CDR2 YYDKDF (reference sequence). V shed 4 bases, J shed 4 bases, and the junction held 6 bases outside the gene matches. This CDR3 is 16 amino acids long. The CDR3 sequence is CATSTPDRGPTGELFF. The CDR3 nucleotides read TGTGCCACCAGCACCCCCGACAGGGGGCCCACCGGGGAGCTGTTTTTT.

The CDR3 nucleotides are TGTGCCAGCAGGTGGGGGAGACAGGGAGAGTACGAGCAGTACTTC. Translating gives CASRWGRQGEYEQYF. The rearrangement uses TRBV2 and TRBJ2-7; 7 nucleotides agree with TRBD1. This CDR3 has 15 amino acids. The V and J ends lost 6 bases and 4 bases, in that order; junction bases with no gene match: 12. Germline V gene data show CDR1 as SNHLY and CDR2 as FYNNEI. Full variable domain (missing parts from reference TRBV2 and TRBJ2-7): EPEVTQTPSHQVTQMGQEVILRCVPISNHLYFYWYRQILGQKVEFLVSFYNNEISEKSEIFDDQFSVERPDGSNFTLKIRSTKLEDSAMYFCASRWGRQGEYEQYFGPGTRLTVT.

The DNA of the CDR3 is TGTGCCAGCAGTTACCGGATGGCAGGGGGAGAAAAACTGTTTTTT. Translating gives CASSYRMAGGEKLFF. The chain combines TRBV6-5 with TRBJ1-4, with 7 bases matching TRBD1. This CDR3 is built from 15 residues. Germline trimming cut 2 bases from V and 8 bases from J; bases unmatched to any gene: 8. The germline V gene has CDR1 MNHEY and CDR2 SVGAGI.

This chain uses TRBV3-1 (or the pseudogene TRBV3-2) with TRBJ2-5, with 9 bases identical to TRBD1. V shed 3 bases and J 2 bases; nucleotides not matched to a gene: 4. Germline CDR1 and CDR2: LGHDT and YNNKEL (reference sequence). The CDR3 runs to 15 residues. In DNA, the CDR3 is TGTGCCAGCAGCCACCGTGGGACAGGGCAAGAGACCCAGTACTTC. Protein: CASSHRGTGQETQYF.

This clone was counted once. The chain couples TRBV27 to TRBJ1-2, with D possibly matching TRBD1 (5 bases). Germline-derived CDR1 and CDR2 are MNHEY and SMNVEV (reference sequence). This CDR3 comprises 16 residues. V was cut by 2 bases and J by 2 bases, with 15 bases left in between. In DNA form, the CDR3 reads TGTGCCAGCAGTTTAACCGGCAGGGCGCCCAACTATGGCTACACCTTC. It yields the protein CASSLTGRAPNYGYTF.

This chain joins TRBV9 and TRBJ2-3; D is possibly TRBD1 (6 bases). This CDR3 is built from 16 residues. V was trimmed by 4 bases and J by 4 bases, leaving 19 bases between them. Germline CDR1 is SGDLS and CDR2 is YYNGEE. The CDR3 here is CASSPLLGAVADTQYF. The CDR3 coding sequence is TGTGCCAGCAGCCCACTTCTGGGGGCGGTGGCAGATACGCAGTATTTT.

The chain joins TRBV11-2 to TRBJ2-3; 7 bases map to TRBD2. The trim removed 2 bases at V and 6 bases at J, leaving 5 bases unmatched. The germline V gene has CDR1 SGHAT and CDR2 FQNNGV. This CDR3 is built from 14 residues. The CDR3 region has the DNA TGTGCCAGCAGCTTAACACGGGGGGAGGATACGCAGTATTTT. Translated: CASSLTRGEDTQYF.

The J gene is TRBJ2-1, the V gene TRBV9; TRBD2 aligns across 7 bases. V dropped 3 bases and J dropped 4; count of bases not matched to a gene: 7. This CDR3 has 15 residues. Germline CDR1 SGDLS, CDR2 YYNGEE. The CDR3 reads CASSGTGTTYNEQFF. As DNA, the CDR3 is TGTGCCAGCAGCGGAACCGGGACTACGTACAATGAGCAGTTCTTC.